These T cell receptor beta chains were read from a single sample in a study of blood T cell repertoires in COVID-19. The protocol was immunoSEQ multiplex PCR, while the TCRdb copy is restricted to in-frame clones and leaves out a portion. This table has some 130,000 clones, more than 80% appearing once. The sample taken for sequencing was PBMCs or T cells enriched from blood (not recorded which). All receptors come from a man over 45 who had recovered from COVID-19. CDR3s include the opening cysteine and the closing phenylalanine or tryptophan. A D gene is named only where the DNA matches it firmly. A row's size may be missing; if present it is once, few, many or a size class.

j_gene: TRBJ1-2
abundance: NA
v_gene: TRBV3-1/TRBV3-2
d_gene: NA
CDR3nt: TGTGCCAGCAGCCAAGAAGACAGTTCATACGGCTACACCTTC
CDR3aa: CASSQEDSSYGYTF

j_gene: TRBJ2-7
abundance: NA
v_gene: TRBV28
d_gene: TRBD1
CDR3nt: TGTGCCAGCAGTTCCGGGACAGGGGAGGAGGGAGGGTTCTACGAGCAGTACTTC
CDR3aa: CASSSGTGEEGGFYEQYF

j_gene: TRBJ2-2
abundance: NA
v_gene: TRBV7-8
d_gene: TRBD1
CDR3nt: TGTGCCAGCAGCCCGAGACAGGGAACGGGCGGGGAGCTGTTTTTT
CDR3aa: CASSPRQGTGGELFF

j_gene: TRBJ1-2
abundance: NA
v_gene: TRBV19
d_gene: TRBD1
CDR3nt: TGTGCCAGTAGTATAGAAACAGGGGGCGGTGGCTACACCTTC
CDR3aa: CASSIETGGGGYTF

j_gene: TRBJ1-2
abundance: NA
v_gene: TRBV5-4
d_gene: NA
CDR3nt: TGTGCCAGCAGCTTAGTCGGGTTCGACTATGGCTACACCTTC
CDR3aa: CASSLVGFDYGYTF

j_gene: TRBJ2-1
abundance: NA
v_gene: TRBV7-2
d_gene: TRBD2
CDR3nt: TGTGCCAGCAGCTTTATAGCGGGAGGAGGGAGTGAGCAGTTCTTC
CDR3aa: CASSFIAGGGSEQFF

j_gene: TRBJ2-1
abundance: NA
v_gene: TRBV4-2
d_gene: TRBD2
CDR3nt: TGTGCCAGCAGCCACCACGGGACTAGCGCGTCCAATGAGCAGTTCTTC
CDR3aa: CASSHHGTSASNEQFF

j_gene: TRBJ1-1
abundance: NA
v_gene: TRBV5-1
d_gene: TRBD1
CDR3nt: TGCGCCAGCAGAACGACAGGGGGCGCGGGAACTGAAGCTTTCTTT
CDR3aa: CASRTTGGAGTEAFF

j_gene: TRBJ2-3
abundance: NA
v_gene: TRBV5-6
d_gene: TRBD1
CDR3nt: TGTGCCAGCAGTTTGACAGGGGGCGCAGATACGCAGTATTTT
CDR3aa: CASSLTGGADTQYF

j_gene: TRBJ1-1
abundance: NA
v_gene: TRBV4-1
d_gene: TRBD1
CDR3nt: TGCGCCAGCAGCCCAAGAGGGGACAGGGCGAACACTGAAGCTTTCTTT
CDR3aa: CASSPRGDRANTEAFF

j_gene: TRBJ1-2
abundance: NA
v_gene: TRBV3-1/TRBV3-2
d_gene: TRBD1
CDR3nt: TGTGCCAGCAGCCAAGATGGGACAGGGAACTATGGCTACACCTTC
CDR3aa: CASSQDGTGNYGYTF

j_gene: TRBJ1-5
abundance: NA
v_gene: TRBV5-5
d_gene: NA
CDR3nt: TGTGCCAGCAGCTTGGTCTCAGGGGTCAATCAGCCCCAGCATTTT
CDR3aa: CASSLVSGVNQPQHF

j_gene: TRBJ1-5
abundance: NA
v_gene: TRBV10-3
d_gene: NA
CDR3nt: TGTGCCATCAGCGGGGACATCCAGCATTTT
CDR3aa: CAISGDIQHF

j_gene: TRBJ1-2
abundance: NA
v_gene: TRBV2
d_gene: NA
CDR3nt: TGTGCCAGCAGTACCCGGGGTTACTATGGCTACACCTTC
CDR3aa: CASSTRGYYGYTF

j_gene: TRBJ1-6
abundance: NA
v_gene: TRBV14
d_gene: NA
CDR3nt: TGTGCCAGCAGCCCGCAGGGGTTAAGTAATTCACCCCTCCACTTT
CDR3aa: CASSPQGLSNSPLHF

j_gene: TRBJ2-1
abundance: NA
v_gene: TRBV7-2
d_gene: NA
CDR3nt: TGTGCCAGCAGCTTTGGCCCTGCCGAATACAATGAGCAGTTCTTC
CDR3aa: CASSFGPAEYNEQFF

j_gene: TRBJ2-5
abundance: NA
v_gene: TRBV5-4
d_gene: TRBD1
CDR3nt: TGTGCCAGCAGCCCAACGACAGGGGCTGGGGAGACCCAGTACTTC
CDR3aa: CASSPTTGAGETQYF

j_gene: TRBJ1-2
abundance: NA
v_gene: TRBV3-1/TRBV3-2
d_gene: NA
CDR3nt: TGTGCCAGCAGCCTGCAACAGGCCGGCGGCTACACCTTC
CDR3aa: CASSLQQAGGYTF

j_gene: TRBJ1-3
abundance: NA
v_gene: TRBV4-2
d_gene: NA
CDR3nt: TGTGCCAGCAGCCAAGGAGACTCTGGAAACACCATATATTTT
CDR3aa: CASSQGDSGNTIYF

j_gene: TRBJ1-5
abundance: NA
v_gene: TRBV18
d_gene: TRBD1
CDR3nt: TGTGCCAGCTCTCGTGGACAGGGCAATCAGCCCCAGCATTTT
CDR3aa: CASSRGQGNQPQHF

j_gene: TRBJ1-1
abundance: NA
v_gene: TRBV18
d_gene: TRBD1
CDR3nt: TGTGCCAGCTCACCGTGGGGACAGATGAACACTGAAGCTTTCTTT
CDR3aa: CASSPWGQMNTEAFF

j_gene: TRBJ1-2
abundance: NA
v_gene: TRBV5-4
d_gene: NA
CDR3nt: TGTGCCAGCAGCTTGGGGTCGGGGAGATCTAACTATGGCTACACCTTC
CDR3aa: CASSLGSGRSNYGYTF

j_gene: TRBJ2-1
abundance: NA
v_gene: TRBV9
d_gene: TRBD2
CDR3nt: TGTGCCAGCAGCGTTGGCAGCGGGGGGGCCAAAGAGCAGTTCTTC
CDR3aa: CASSVGSGGAKEQFF

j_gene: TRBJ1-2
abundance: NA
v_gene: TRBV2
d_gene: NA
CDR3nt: TGTGCCAGCAGCGGGGGGGAGACCCAGGTCGAAGGCTACACCTTC
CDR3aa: CASSGGETQVEGYTF

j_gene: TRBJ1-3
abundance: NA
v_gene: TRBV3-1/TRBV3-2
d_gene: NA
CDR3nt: TGTGCCAGCAGCCAGACTGTCGGAAACACCATATATTTT
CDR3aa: CASSQTVGNTIYF

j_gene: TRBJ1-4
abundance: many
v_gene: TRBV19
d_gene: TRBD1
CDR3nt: TGTGCCAGTAGCACCCTACAGGGGGCGACAACTAATGAAAAACTGTTTTTT
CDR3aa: CASSTLQGATTNEKLFF

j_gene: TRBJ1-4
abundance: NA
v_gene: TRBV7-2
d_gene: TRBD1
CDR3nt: TGTGCCAGCAGCTTACACGGGACAGGGGTAGGGGAAAAACTGTTTTTT
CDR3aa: CASSLHGTGVGEKLFF

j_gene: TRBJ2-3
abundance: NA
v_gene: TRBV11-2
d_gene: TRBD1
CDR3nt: TGTGCCAGCAGCCGAAGCCAGGGACAGGGCACAAATACGCAGTATTTT
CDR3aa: CASSRSQGQGTNTQYF

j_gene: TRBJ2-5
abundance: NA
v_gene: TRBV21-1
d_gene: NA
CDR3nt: TGTGCCAGCAGCGATGGCAGCCAAGAGACCCAGTACTTC
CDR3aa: CASSDGSQETQYF

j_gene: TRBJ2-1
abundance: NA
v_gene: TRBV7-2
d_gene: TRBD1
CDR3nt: TGTGCCAGCAGCTACCGGACAGGGGGCAATGAGCAGTTCTTC
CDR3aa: CASSYRTGGNEQFF

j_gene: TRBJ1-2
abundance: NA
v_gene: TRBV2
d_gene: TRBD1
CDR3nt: TGTGCCAGCAGTTACACAGGGGATGGCTACACCTTC
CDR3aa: CASSYTGDGYTF

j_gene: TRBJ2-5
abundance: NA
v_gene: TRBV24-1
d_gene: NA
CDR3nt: TGTGCCACCAGTGATGGCTCGCTGGGGCAGACCCAGTACTTC
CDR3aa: CATSDGSLGQTQYF

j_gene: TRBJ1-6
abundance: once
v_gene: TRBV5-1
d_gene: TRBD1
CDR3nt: TGCGCCAGCAGCTTGTGGGCCGGGACAGCCAATTCACCCCTCCACTTT
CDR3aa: CASSLWAGTANSPLHF

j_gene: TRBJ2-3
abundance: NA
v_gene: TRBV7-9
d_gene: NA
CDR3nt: TGTGCCAGCAGCTTAGTGCTGAGGGCCAGAGATACGCAGTATTTT
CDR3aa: CASSLVLRARDTQYF

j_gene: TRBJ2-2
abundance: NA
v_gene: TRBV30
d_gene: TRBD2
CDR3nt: TGTGCCTGGAGTGTCAGCCGGACTAGCGGGAATTCCGGGGAGCTGTTTTTT
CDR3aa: CAWSVSRTSGNSGELFF

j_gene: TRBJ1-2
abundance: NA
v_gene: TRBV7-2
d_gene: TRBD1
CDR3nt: TGTGCCAGCAGCTCCCCACAGGGGGCGCGGTACTATGGCTACACCTTC
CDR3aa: CASSSPQGARYYGYTF

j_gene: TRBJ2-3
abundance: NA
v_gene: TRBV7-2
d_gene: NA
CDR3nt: TGTGCCAGCAATTTTGTAAGCGGAGTCACAGATACGCAGTATTTT
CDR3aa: CASNFVSGVTDTQYF

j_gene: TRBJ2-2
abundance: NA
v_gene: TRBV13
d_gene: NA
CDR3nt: TGTGCCAGCAGCTTATATACGGGAGAATCGGGCGGGGAGCTGTTTTTT
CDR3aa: CASSLYTGESGGELFF

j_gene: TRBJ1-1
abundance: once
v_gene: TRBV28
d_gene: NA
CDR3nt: TGTGCCAGCAGTTTTCAGGACACTGAAGCTTTCTTT
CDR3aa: CASSFQDTEAFF

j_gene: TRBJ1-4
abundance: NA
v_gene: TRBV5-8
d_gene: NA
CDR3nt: TGTGCCAGCAGCGTTTCAGGAGGGAGCACTAATGAAAAACTGTTTTTT
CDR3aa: CASSVSGGSTNEKLFF

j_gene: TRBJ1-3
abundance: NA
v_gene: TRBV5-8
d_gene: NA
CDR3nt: TGTGCCAGCAGCTTGTCTCCAGGGAAAATGACCATATATTTT
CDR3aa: CASSLSPGKMTIYF

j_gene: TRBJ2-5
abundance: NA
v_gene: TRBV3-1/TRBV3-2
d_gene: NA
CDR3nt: TGTGCCAGCAGCCTCGTAGAGACCCAGTACTTC
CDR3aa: CASSLVETQYF

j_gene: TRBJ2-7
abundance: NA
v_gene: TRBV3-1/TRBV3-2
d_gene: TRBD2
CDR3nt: TGTGCCAGCAGCCCACGGACTAGCGGGGGCTCCTACGAGCAGTACTTC
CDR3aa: CASSPRTSGGSYEQYF

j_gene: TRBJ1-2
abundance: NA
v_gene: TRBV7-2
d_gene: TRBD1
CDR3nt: TGTGCCAGCAGCGGCGACAGGGTAAACTATGGCTACACCTTC
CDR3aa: CASSGDRVNYGYTF

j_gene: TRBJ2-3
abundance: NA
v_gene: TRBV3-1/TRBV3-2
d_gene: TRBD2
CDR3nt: TGTGCCAGCAGCTTAGCTCCGGGACTAGCGGGGGGTGGGGTCGCGGATACGCAGTATTTT
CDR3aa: CASSLAPGLAGGGVADTQYF

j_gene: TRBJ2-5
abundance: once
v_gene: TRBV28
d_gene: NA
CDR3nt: TGTGCCAGCAGTTTACAGGGACTGTACCAAGAGACCCAGTACTTC
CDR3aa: CASSLQGLYQETQYF

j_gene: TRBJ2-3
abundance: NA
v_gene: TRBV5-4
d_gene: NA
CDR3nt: TGTGCCAGCAGCTTTAAGACTTCGGGGGAAGCTGAAGATACGCAGTATTTT
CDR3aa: CASSFKTSGEAEDTQYF